Listed below are T cell receptor beta chains from one sample, sequenced in a study of monozygotic twins with cystic fibrosis. Generated by immunoSEQ multiplex PCR, the TCRdb table keeps only in-frame clones and is missing some. The sample contains roughly 20,000 clones, approximately 96% of which appear only once. Sample: blood. These receptors were obtained from a woman between 25 and 40 years old with cystic fibrosis. Both conserved end residues are part of each CDR3. The D gene is left open where the match is weak. Expanded clones are given a class, and other clones once, few, many or no size at all.

DNA	CDR3	size	V	J	D	length
TGTGCCAGCAGTGAATCTTATCAGGGCAGGGCTGGAAACACCATATATTTT	CASSESYQGRAGNTIYF	NA	TRBV25-1	TRBJ1-3	NA	17
TGTGCCAGCAGTCCTGCCAGGGTGGACTATGGCTACACCTTC	CASSPARVDYGYTF	NA	TRBV13	TRBJ1-2	NA	14
TGTGCCAGCAGCATACCGACAGGGGACTATGGCTACACCTTC	CASSIPTGDYGYTF	NA	TRBV16	TRBJ1-2	TRBD1	14
TGTGCCAGCAGTTCAAATCCGGCCGGCCACGAGCAGTACTTC	CASSSNPAGHEQYF	once	TRBV28	TRBJ2-7	NA	14
TGCGCCAGCAGCTTGGGGACTGGGGAGGTGGATACGCAGTATTTT	CASSLGTGEVDTQYF	NA	TRBV5-1	TRBJ2-3	NA	15
TGCAGCGTTGATGGAAGTCCTGAAGCTTTCTTT	CSVDGSPEAFF	NA	TRBV29-1	TRBJ1-1	NA	11
TGTGCCAGTAGTATCGGCCCTACCCGGACGCCTGGGAATACGCAGTATTTT	CASSIGPTRTPGNTQYF	NA	TRBV19	TRBJ2-3	NA	17
TGTGCCATCAGTGAGTTGTGGCAGGGGGCGCATGGCTACACCTTC	CAISELWQGAHGYTF	NA	TRBV10-3	TRBJ1-2	TRBD1	15
TGCGCCAGCAGCCAAGATAAATGGGACAGGGTCTATGGCTACACCTTC	CASSQDKWDRVYGYTF	NA	TRBV4-3	TRBJ1-2	TRBD1	16
TGTGCCAGCAGCTTAACCCGGACAGGGGGGGCCGGGGAGCTGTTTTTT	CASSLTRTGGAGELFF	NA	TRBV7-8	TRBJ2-2	TRBD1	16
TGTGCCAGCAGCGTAGACCCCGGGGTAGGGTATGGCTACACCTTC	CASSVDPGVGYGYTF	NA	TRBV9	TRBJ1-2	NA	15
TGCGCCAGCAGCCAAGCGGGGTTGGATTACGAGCAGTACTTC	CASSQAGLDYEQYF	NA	TRBV4-1	TRBJ2-7	NA	14
TGTGCCAGCAGCTTATCTAGCGGTTACGAGCAGTACTTC	CASSLSSGYEQYF	NA	TRBV7-9	TRBJ2-7	TRBD2	13
TGTGCCAGCAGCGACATGGGGCATACGCAGTATTTT	CASSDMGHTQYF	NA	TRBV7-8	TRBJ2-3	NA	12
TGTGCCAGCAGTCCCCGGACAGGGAGAATGATTACTCAGCCCCAGCATTTT	CASSPRTGRMITQPQHF	NA	TRBV28	TRBJ1-5	TRBD1	17
TGCGCCAGCAGCTTGGCCTCCAGCTACCAAGAGACCCAGTACTTC	CASSLASSYQETQYF	NA	TRBV5-1	TRBJ2-5	NA	15
TGCGCCAGCAGCCCCGGCGGCACCTATGGCTACACCTTC	CASSPGGTYGYTF	NA	TRBV4-1	TRBJ1-2	NA	13
TGTGCCAGCATGGACCTTCTCTCCTACAATGAGCAGTTCTTC	CASMDLLSYNEQFF	NA	TRBV5-4	TRBJ2-1	NA	14
TGTGCCAGCGTAGGCCGACGCGGGGCTGAAGCTTTCTTT	CASVGRRGAEAFF	NA	TRBV28	TRBJ1-1	NA	13
TGTGCCACCAGCACTGTCCTGGGGCCAACCTACGAGCAGTACTTC	CATSTVLGPTYEQYF	NA	TRBV15	TRBJ2-7	NA	15
TGTGCCAGCAGTGTGGGGGACAGGGGCGGCAATGAGCAGTTCTTC	CASSVGDRGGNEQFF	NA	TRBV13	TRBJ2-1	TRBD1	15
TGTGCCAGCAGCTCGGATTCGAACACCGGGGAGCTGTTTTTT	CASSSDSNTGELFF	NA	TRBV7-9	TRBJ2-2	NA	14
TGCGCCAGCAGCTTGGGCCGGGCGGGGGGAGAGCAGTACTTC	CASSLGRAGGEQYF	NA	TRBV5-1	TRBJ2-7	TRBD2	14
TGTGCCAGCAGTGTAAAGACCCAGTACTTC	CASSVKTQYF	NA	TRBV2	TRBJ2-5	NA	10
TGTGCCAGTCGCCTCCGGGCCTCTTACGAGCAGTACTTC	CASRLRASYEQYF	once	TRBV6-1	TRBJ2-7	NA	13
TGTGCCAGCAGTTTAACAGCCATGAACACTGAAGCTTTCTTT	CASSLTAMNTEAFF	NA	TRBV28	TRBJ1-1	NA	14
TGCGCCAGCAGCCAAGTACCGGGAATGGGGTCTTACGAGCAGTACTTC	CASSQVPGMGSYEQYF	NA	TRBV4-1	TRBJ2-7	NA	16
TGTGCCAGCCCGGGACAGGGGAGGCCAGATACGCAGTATTTT	CASPGQGRPDTQYF	NA	TRBV2	TRBJ2-3	TRBD1	14
TGTGCCAGCAGCTCCCGCGCAGGGGATGGCTACACCTTC	CASSSRAGDGYTF	NA	TRBV7-9	TRBJ1-2	NA	13
TGTGCCAGCAGTGAGGGACAGGGTTTTACATGGCAGCCCCAGCATTTT	CASSEGQGFTWQPQHF	NA	TRBV6-1	TRBJ1-5	TRBD1	16
TGCGCCAGCAGCCATAACCTCGCCCGGGCAGAAGCTTTCTTT	CASSHNLARAEAFF	NA	TRBV5-1	TRBJ1-1	NA	14
TGCAGCGTTGGACGGGGGAGCTCCTACGAGCAGTACTTC	CSVGRGSSYEQYF	NA	TRBV29-1	TRBJ2-7	NA	13
TGTGCCAGCAGCCAAGGGAAGGTGTGGGAGCAGTACTTC	CASSQGKVWEQYF	NA	TRBV14	TRBJ2-7	NA	13
TGTGCCATCAGCTCCACAGGGAACACTGAAGCTTTCTTT	CAISSTGNTEAFF	NA	TRBV10-3	TRBJ1-1	NA	13
TGTGCCAGCAGCTCAGGAAGGGCCCTCACAGATACGCAGTATTTT	CASSSGRALTDTQYF	NA	TRBV11-2	TRBJ2-3	NA	15
TGTGCCAGCTTTCCCAGGGATACTGAAGCTTTCTTT	CASFPRDTEAFF	NA	TRBV6-1	TRBJ1-1	NA	12
TGCAGCGCCGACCGGGGGACGGCTAACTATGGCTACACCTTC	CSADRGTANYGYTF	NA	TRBV29-1	TRBJ1-2	NA	14
TGTGCCAGCAGTCCACCCAAGACAGGGGGGTTGGGCTACGAGCAGTACTTC	CASSPPKTGGLGYEQYF	NA	TRBV5-6	TRBJ2-7	TRBD1	17
TGTGCCAGCAGTTTGGGAGTAAATGAGCAGTTCTTC	CASSLGVNEQFF	NA	TRBV28	TRBJ2-1	NA	12
TGCAGCGTTGAACGTCAGGGTGTTGGTGGCTACACCTTC	CSVERQGVGGYTF	once	TRBV29-1	TRBJ1-2	NA	13